This paragraph reports one T cell receptor beta chain. This clonotype was seen repeatedly, ten times or more. Its recognized antigen is unknown. Base qualities are not recorded, but no much larger clone differs from it by a single base. V lost 9 bases and J lost 2 bases; the stretch between them is 16 bases long. According to the germline V gene, CDR1 reads SNHLY and CDR2 reads FYNNEI. From cysteine to phenylalanine, the CDR3 is 14 amino acids long. The CDR3 DNA has 42 bases and is translated from base 1. The TCR beta CDR3 regions were amplified from the RNA transcripts. The TCR CDR3 was subjected to a first round of RT-PCR using the HTBI primer set and the Qiagen OneStep RT-PCR kit. The libraries were constructed in a second round of multiplex PCR and then size-selected and purified. Paired-end sequencing of the libraries was performed with 100 bp reads on an Illumina HiSeq2000. On the study's bioinformatics: Raw data were processed with SOAPnuke, discarding reads with adapters, uncalled bases, mean Phred below 15, or no exact constant-primer or identifier match. High-quality paired reads were merged using COPE v1.2.5, and each unique nucleotide sequence was defined as a clonotype. Clonotypes were aligned to IMGT TRBV, TRBD and TRBJ reference segments using MiTCR v1.1. Analysis was restricted to V-J combinations with a frequency above 0.0001, which covered roughly 99% of repertoires. A TCS score was defined as the ratio of F50 (clonal expansion) to E x V (chaos), with BLOSUM62-based TCRdist applied between CDR3 peptides within each V-J. Welch's t-statistics and random forest reduced 500 to 650 V-J features to about 13, which were used in a naive Bayes classifier (R e1071). The public reads were quality trimmed at Q25 with fastp and then assembled into clones with MiXCR by TCRdb, keeping productive beta chains. Records with the same CDR3 protein are collapsed into one entry carrying the most frequent genes and DNA. These V and J calls rely on TCRdb rather than the paper's analysis. This sample comprises fewer than 550,000 distinct CDR3 sequences, around a quarter of them detected only once. The ten most abundant clones make up approximately 11% of the sample.

In the ophthalmopathy patients, disease was moderately to severely active, with a Clinical Activity Score of 3 or more, a NOSPECS grade of 4 or more, and a duration of less than 3 months. Any patient with an uncontrolled infection, another autoimmune disease, pregnancy or lactation was excluded. Diagnoses relied on clinical symptoms, serum thyroxine and TRAb, thyroid ultrasound and orbital computed tomography. PBMCs were isolated from about 9.2 ml of fresh peripheral blood by Ficoll-Paque density gradient centrifugation. Trizol reagent was used to extract total RNA, and RNA quality was then checked on an Agilent 2100 Bioanalyzer. This specimen comes from a study of T cells in Graves' hyperthyroidism and ophthalmopathy (dated by TCRdb to the late 2010s). For the wider study: Peripheral blood samples were taken at the time of initial diagnosis, prior to any treatment. The approximately 100 discovery patients were randomly split 7:3 into training and test sets. Thyroid tissue and blood T-cell repertoires from six Graves' hyperthyroidism patients were also compared in the study. A discovery cohort of 95 to 100 patients, 43 with Graves' ophthalmopathy and 57 with stable Graves' hyperthyroidism, was used to find distinguishing TCR V-J signatures. According to the paper, TCR Vbeta CDR3 sequencing was carried out on some 130 peripheral blood samples, which came from 40 to 45 ophthalmopathy, 75 to 80 hyperthyroidism and roughly 17 progressor patients. Once sampling was done, hyperthyroidism patients were given methimazole at a starting dose of 30 mg daily, whereas ophthalmopathy patients were given high-dose intravenous methylprednisolone. Prospective prediction of ophthalmopathy was tested in an independent validation cohort of 18 to 20 hyperthyroidism patients and around 16 patients who later progressed to ophthalmopathy.

Overall study outcomes, separate from this receptor: Ophthalmopathy was separated from stable hyperthyroidism by a 13 V-J signature model, with approximately 85% sensitivity and about 81% specificity obtained in cross-validation and 80%/75% obtained in testing. Most expanded thyroid clonotypes (frequency above 0.001) were also detected in blood, suggesting blood repertoires may reflect thyroid immune responses. Sample size was not statistically predetermined, and blinding of investigators to group allocation was not performed. In validation, the model predicted progression to ophthalmopathy with just under 71% sensitivity and less than 75% specificity, a median of approximately 6.7 months before onset.

The V and J genes are TRBV2 and TRBJ1-2; TRBD1 is a possible D gene, resting on 6 matching bases. Sequencing was carried out using blood. The sequence was collected from a young woman with Graves' ophthalmopathy. In nucleotides, the sequence is TGTGCCAGGCTCAGGGGCGTGTTAAACTATGGCTACACCTTC. This yields the protein CARLRGVLNYGYTF.